These 9 T cell receptor beta chains were sequenced from one sample in a study of T cell responses to AZD1222 COVID-19 vaccine. The assay was immunoSEQ multiplex PCR, and TCRdb's table has in-frame clones only and misses some. Here the sample spans more than 140,000 clones, around nine tenths being singletons. Here the sequenced sample was peripheral blood, taken on day 0 of AZD1222 vaccination. The receptors were gathered from an adult in good health.

The chain recombines TRBV6-5 with TRBJ2-5; D is tentatively TRBD1 or TRBD2 (5 bases each). The V gene's germline CDR1 is MNHEY and CDR2 SVGAGI. The V end was cut by 7 bases, the J end by 1 base, with 16 bases between. The CDR3 is made up of 15 amino acids. The CDR3 region is CASNRDPRRQETQYF. DNA of the CDR3: TGTGCCAGCAATCGGGACCCCAGGCGCCAAGAGACCCAGTACTTC.

The genes are TRBV6-2 or TRBV6-3 and TRBJ2-7; D remains ambiguous. The CDR3 spans 14 residues. The V gene's germline CDR1 is MNHEY and CDR2 SVGEGT. V gave up 5 bases and J gave up 2 bases, with 13 bases separating them. CDR3 region: CASSRVMWAYEQYF. CDR3 DNA sequence: TGTGCCAGCAGTAGAGTTATGTGGGCCTACGAGCAGTACTTC.

The V and J genes are TRBV5-1 and TRBJ2-5; TRBD1 might be the D (6 bases). This CDR3 is built from 14 residues. V shed 0 bases and J shed 4 bases, with 10 bases lying between them. CDR1 is SGHRS, CDR2 YFSETQ, per germline. The CDR3 region is CASSLGTVPETQYF. In DNA form, the CDR3 reads TGCGCCAGCAGCTTGGGGACAGTTCCAGAGACCCAGTACTTC.

J is TRBJ1-5 and V is TRBV11-3; the D is unclear. The germline V gene has CDR1 SGHNT and CDR2 YENEEA. This CDR3 has 15 residues. Trimming shortened V by 1 base and J by 4 bases, and 11 bases separated the two germline ends. CDR3 coding DNA: TGTGCCAGCAGCTTAGGTGGGCAGGCAAATCAGCCCCAGCATTTT. It specifies CASSLGGQANQPQHF.

The chain is built from TRBV19 and TRBJ1-1; D unresolved. Germline loops: CDR1 LNHDA, CDR2 SQIVND (reference sequence). The V and J ends lost 5 bases and 4 bases respectively, with 17 bases between them. This CDR3 is 15 amino acids long. CDR3 sequence: CASSLRTDLRTEAFF. DNA of the CDR3: TGTGCCAGTAGTCTTCGGACTGACTTACGCACTGAAGCTTTCTTT.

This chain's CDR3 is CASSDRENTGELFF. The CDR3 nucleotides are TGTGCCTCATCGGACAGGGAGAACACCGGGGAGCTGTTTTTT. V is TRBV10-3 and J is TRBJ2-2, with TRBD1 identical over 8 bases. The CDR3 is 14 amino acids. Trimming cost V 11 bases and J 1 base; bases outside gene matches: 6. Germline loops: CDR1 ENHRY, CDR2 SYGVKD.

This clone was detected only a few times. The chain couples TRBV5-4 to TRBJ1-3, with 7 bases matching TRBD1. The trim removed 0 bases at V and 0 bases at J, leaving 3 bases unmatched. Germline V gene lookup returns CDR1 SGHNT and CDR2 YYREEE (reference sequence). This CDR3 has 16 amino acids. The CDR3 protein is CASSLDRGFSGNTIYF. The CDR3 nucleotides are TGTGCCAGCAGCTTGGACAGGGGTTTCTCTGGAAACACCATATATTTT.

J is TRBJ1-2 and V is TRBV5-4, with unresolved D. The CDR3 contains 14 residues. The germline V gene has CDR1 SGHNT and CDR2 YYREEE (reference sequence). V was pared by 3 bases and J by 4 bases, with 13 bases between. The CDR3 loop reads CASSSPAAAYGYTF. DNA of the CDR3: TGTGCCAGCAGCTCCCCGGCAGCGGCCTATGGCTACACCTTC.

This clone was observed a few times. The chain links TRBV7-6 to TRBJ1-1, with TRBD1 matching 7 bases. Germline V lookup: CDR1 SGHVS, CDR2 FNYEAQ. CDR3 length equals 16 residues. Unmatched junction bases numbered 5, after V lost 1 base and J lost 0 bases. CDR3: CASSLETGLMNTEAFF. The CDR3 DNA reads TGTGCCAGCAGCTTAGAGACAGGGCTGATGAACACTGAAGCTTTCTTT.